The next 24 T cell receptor beta chains were all read from a single sample in a study of PD-L1 blockade in urothelial cancer. The time point here: pretreatment peripheral blood. Produced via immunoSEQ multiplex PCR; TCRdb's table is partial and in-frame only. Of 40,000 or so clones in the sample, roughly nine tenths were seen once. Here the sequenced sample was PBMCs, taken around atezolizumab (anti-PD-L1) treatment. The receptors here all came from an older woman with urothelial cancer.

This clone was seen more than once but under ten times. The V gene is TRBV6-1, the J gene TRBJ2-2, with TRBD2 matching 14 bases. The CDR3 is made up of 15 amino acids. The V segment lost 6 bases and the J segment 13 bases; nucleotides outside the gene matches: 10. Germline V CDR1 and CDR2: MNHNS, SASEGT. The DNA for the CDR3 is TGTGCCAGCAGGGACCCGGGACTAGCGGGAGAACGGCTGTTTTTT. Translation gives CASRDPGLAGERLFF.

The count of this clone is one. The J gene is TRBJ1-1, the V gene TRBV7-3; TRBD1 matches 8 bases. Germline V lookup: CDR1 SGHTA, CDR2 FQGTGA. This CDR3 spans 15 amino acids. V lost 0 bases to trimming and J lost 4 bases; unmatched junction nucleotides: 4. In DNA form, the CDR3 reads TGTGCCAGCAGCTTAACGGGGCAGGGGGCCACTGAAGCTTTCTTT. This encodes CASSLTGQGATEAFF.

The chain joins TRBV7-9 to TRBJ2-1; 14 bases map to TRBD2. The CDR3 sequence is 19 residues long. The junction had 9 bases not matched to a gene; V was cut back by 5 bases and J by 0 bases. Per germline, CDR1 SEHNR and CDR2 FQNEAQ (reference sequence). The chain's CDR3 is CASSRHRTSGRSSYNEQFF. CDR3 nucleotides: TGTGCCAGCAGCCGACATCGGACTAGCGGGAGGAGCTCCTACAATGAGCAGTTCTTC.

The rearrangement joins TRBV28 to TRBJ2-7, with 15 bases fitting TRBD2. The CDR3 sequence is 20 residues long. Germline CDR1 and CDR2: MDHEN and SYDVKM. The V gene end was trimmed by 1 base and the J gene end by 0 bases; junction bases not matched to a gene: 10. In nucleotides, the CDR3 is TGTGCCAGCAGTTTATCATTCCGGACTAGCGGGAGGGCGAGCTCCTACGAGCAGTACTTC. As protein: CASSLSFRTSGRASSYEQYF.

The chain carries TRBV5-4 and TRBJ1-1, with TRBD1 identical over 7 bases. Germline CDR1 SGHNT, CDR2 YYREEE (reference sequence). V lost 4 bases, J lost 4 bases, and 7 bases stayed unmatched. The CDR3 is 14 residues long. CDR3 amino acids: CASSREGALTEAFF. As DNA, the CDR3 is TGTGCCAGCAGCCGTGAGGGGGCGCTCACTGAAGCTTTCTTT.

The V and J genes are TRBV19 and TRBJ2-5; D is possibly TRBD1 (6 bases). Per the germline V gene, CDR1 is LNHDA and CDR2 is SQIVND (reference sequence). The CDR3 loop spans 15 amino acids. Trimming took off 4 bases at V and 5 bases at J, with 17 bases between the two ends. In DNA, the CDR3 is TGTGCCAGTAGTAAGTGGGGGTCCCAGGGGGAGACCCAGTACTTC. Its translation is CASSKWGSQGETQYF.

The chain carries TRBV4-1 and TRBJ2-7; TRBD1 aligns across 8 bases. The CDR3 consists of 16 residues. Trimming cost V 2 bases and J 0 bases; bases outside gene matches: 6. Germline CDR1 reads MGHRA; CDR2 reads YSYEKL. CDR3 sequence reads: CASSQQTGVSSYEQYF. The CDR3 DNA follows: TGCGCCAGCAGCCAACAGACAGGGGTTAGCTCCTACGAGCAGTACTTC.

Note on this clone: A read error may account for a junction end that differs from germline. The V gene is TRBV7-7, the J gene TRBJ2-2; 8 bases align to TRBD1. Per germline, CDR1 SSHAT and CDR2 FNYEAQ (reference sequence). The CDR3 has 17 residues. CDR3 nucleotides: TGTGCTAGCAGCTCAGGACGGACAGGGTCGAACACCGGGGAGCTGTTTTTT. Translated, it gives CASSSGRTGSNTGELFF.

This sequence joins TRBV5-1 and TRBJ2-7, with 8 bases fitting TRBD1. The junction had 3 bases not matched to a gene; V was cut back by 1 base and J by 0 bases. Per germline, CDR1 SGHRS and CDR2 YFSETQ. The CDR3 contains 15 residues. The CDR3 DNA reads TGCGCCAGCAGCTTGCAAACAGGGGGCTCCTACGAGCAGTACTTC. Translated, it gives CASSLQTGGSYEQYF.

The rearrangement links TRBV7-3 to TRBJ2-1, with TRBD2 matching 11 bases. The germline gives CDR1 SGHTA, CDR2 FQGTGA. With V trimmed by 5 bases and J by 0 bases, 12 bases remained unmatched. The CDR3 length is 19 residues. CDR3 region: CASSPTLGGLAASYNEQFF. CDR3 nucleotide sequence: TGTGCCAGCAGCCCAACCCTCGGGGGACTAGCGGCCTCCTACAATGAGCAGTTCTTC.

This chain uses TRBV6-5 with TRBJ2-7; 8 bases are a match to TRBD1. This CDR3 is built from 13 residues. Unmatched junction bases numbered 2, after V lost 2 bases and J lost 5 bases. Germline V lookup: CDR1 MNHEY, CDR2 SVGAGI. The CDR3 here is CASSYDRGNEQYF. CDR3 DNA: TGTGCCAGCAGTTACGACAGGGGCAACGAGCAGTACTTC.

The rearrangement joins TRBV7-9 to TRBJ2-1; 15 bases line up with TRBD2. CDR3 length equals 19 residues. V lost 4 bases and J lost 2; bases outside the gene matches: 9. The germline V gene has CDR1 SEHNR and CDR2 FQNEAQ (reference sequence). In DNA, the CDR3 is TGTGCCAGCAGCTCAAAGGGACTAGCGGGAGGTGATCCCTACAATGAGCAGTTCTTC. It translates to CASSSKGLAGGDPYNEQFF.

J is TRBJ1-1 and V is TRBV7-9, with TRBD1 identical over 10 bases. The V gene end was trimmed by 6 bases and the J gene end by 7 bases; junction bases not matched to a gene: 11. The CDR3 runs to 15 residues. Germline V gene lookup returns CDR1 SEHNR and CDR2 FQNEAQ (reference sequence). CDR3 sequence: CASSSPGQGTIEAFF. CDR3 nucleotide sequence: TGTGCCAGCAGTTCGCCGGGACAGGGGACGATTGAAGCTTTCTTT.

The chain combines TRBV19 with TRBJ2-5; TRBD1 matches 7 bases. CDR3 length: 16 residues. Germline V gene lookup returns CDR1 LNHDA and CDR2 SQIVND (reference sequence). V shed 5 bases and J 1 base; nucleotides not matched to a gene: 10. The CDR3 protein is CASSQGDRVLQETQYF. CDR3 in DNA: TGTGCCAGTAGTCAGGGTGACAGGGTGCTCCAAGAGACCCAGTACTTC.

The chain carries TRBV19 and TRBJ2-1; 9 bases map to TRBD2. After removal of 5 bases from V and 4 bases from J, the junction contained 6 bases not matched to a gene. Germline CDR1 reads LNHDA; CDR2 reads SQIVND (reference sequence). The CDR3 runs 15 residues. CDR3 nucleotide sequence: TGTGCCAGTAGTCTATCTAGCGGGATGTACAATGAGCAGTTCTTC. This gives the protein CASSLSSGMYNEQFF.

The chain carries TRBV28 and TRBJ1-1, with D maybe TRBD1 (5 bases). The CDR3 extends over 12 amino acids. Trimming shortened V by 5 bases and J by 8 bases, and 12 bases separated the two germline ends. CDR1 is MDHEN, CDR2 SYDVKM, per germline. CDR3 loop: CASSPRGREAFF. In DNA form, the CDR3 reads TGTGCCAGCAGTCCTCGGGGGAGGGAAGCTTTCTTT.

The chain is built from TRBV18 and TRBJ1-5, with unresolved D. Germline CDR1 is KGHSH and CDR2 is LQKENI. This CDR3 has 11 residues. The V gene lost 3 bases and the J gene lost 15 bases, with 12 bases spanning the gap. Here the CDR3 DNA reads TGTGCCAGCTCACCGCCCCCGAGCGTGCATTTT. This gives the protein CASSPPPSVHF.

The rearrangement uses TRBV19 and TRBJ1-2; 7 bases align to TRBD1. V was pared by 3 bases and J by 3 bases, with 13 bases of the junction left unmatched. Germline CDR1 reads LNHDA; CDR2 reads SQIVND (reference sequence). CDR3 size: 17 residues. CDR3 sequence: CASSMVESTGFDYGYTF. CDR3 nucleotides: TGTGCCAGTAGTATGGTAGAATCGACAGGGTTCGACTATGGCTACACCTTC.

The chain is built from TRBV27 and TRBJ1-5; D gene uncertain. V lost 4 bases and J 6 bases, leaving 7 bases between the germline ends. There are 12 residues in the CDR3. The germline V gene encodes CDR1 MNHEY and CDR2 SMNVEV (reference sequence). CDR3 protein: CASSSPGQPQHF. Written as DNA, the CDR3 is TGTGCCAGCAGTTCGCCGGGTCAGCCCCAGCATTTT.

The chain is built from TRBV19 and TRBJ2-7; tentatively, D is TRBD2 (7 bases). This CDR3 spans 13 amino acids. CDR1 and CDR2 (germline): LNHDA, SQIVND (reference sequence). Trimming left V 7 bases short and J 4 bases short, with 14 bases between. In DNA form, the CDR3 reads TGTGCCAGTAAACCCCGGGGGGCGTACGAGCAGTACTTC. It is translated as CASKPRGAYEQYF.

The chain joins TRBV10-3 to TRBJ1-5; 10 bases are shared with TRBD1. The V gene end was trimmed by 6 bases and the J gene end by 4 bases; junction bases not matched to a gene: 6. From germline, CDR1 is ENHRY and CDR2 SYGVKD. The CDR3 runs 15 residues. The CDR3 spells CAIRGGQGENQPQHF. CDR3 DNA sequence: TGTGCCATCAGGGGAGGACAGGGGGAAAATCAGCCCCAGCATTTT.

This clone is a singleton in its sample. The chain is built from TRBV11-3 and TRBJ2-7; 9 bases match TRBD1. CDR1 is SGHNT and CDR2 is YENEEA in the germline V gene. V gave up 4 bases and J gave up 2 bases; unmatched junction bases: 6. This CDR3 region has 15 residues. CDR3 loop: CASSSGTGSTYEQYF. The CDR3 region has the DNA TGTGCCAGCAGCTCCGGGACAGGGAGTACCTACGAGCAGTACTTC.

The chain uses TRBV15 and TRBJ2-1, with D unclear. Trimming removed 8 bases from V and 0 bases from J, with 11 bases in between. CDR1 and CDR2 (germline): LNHNV, YYDKDF (reference sequence). The CDR3 consists of 14 residues. DNA for the CDR3: TGTGCCACCCGCGGCGGAAGCTCCTACAATGAGCAGTTCTTC. Amino acid sequence: CATRGGSSYNEQFF.

V usage is TRBV7-9 and J usage is TRBJ1-5, with D perhaps matching TRBD1 (5 bases). CDR3 length: 15 residues. Between the trimmed V and J ends, which lost 2 bases and 5 bases, there was a span of 13 bases. The germline V gene encodes CDR1 SEHNR and CDR2 FQNEAQ (reference sequence). The CDR3 sequence: CASSLRGDRHQPQHF. The CDR3 DNA reads TGTGCCAGCAGCTTACGAGGAGACAGACATCAGCCCCAGCATTTT.